This TCR beta chain came from a study of Graves' ophthalmopathy and Graves' hyperthyroidism. Study-wide results and limits: The model predicted ophthalmopathy progression with over 60% sensitivity and around 72% specificity.

TCR beta CDR3 regions were amplified from RNA transcripts. HTBI primers primed a first-round RT-PCR, and a second-round multiplex PCR followed. TCRdb passed the multiplex PCR reads through MiXCR, listing each CDR3 protein once. This table holds fewer than 600,000 distinct CDR3 sequences, about 15% found once. This clonotype was counted at least ten times. What it recognizes is unknown. The V gene lost 0 bases and the J gene lost 6 bases, with 6 bases spanning the gap. CDR3 length: 13 residues. Looked up from germline, CDR1 is SGDLS and CDR2 is YYNGEE. The sequence was obtained from a woman younger than 45 with Graves' ophthalmopathy. The specimen sequenced was blood. The gene calls are TRBV9 and TRBJ2-2; no firm D call. The CDR3 DNA reads as TGTGCCAGCAGCGTAGTCAGGTCCGGGGAGCTGTTTTTT. Translating gives CASSVVRSGELFF.